What follows is one T cell receptor (beta chain) and its context. Its specificity is unknown. This specimen belongs to a study of OX40 agonist ivuxolimab in advanced cancers. TCRdb's copy holds only in-frame clones and misses some; the assay was immunoSEQ multiplex PCR. The table lists 40,000 to 55,000 clones, 88% of them singletons. Regarding the study as a whole: Averaging showed that CD8+ T cells had more expanded clones than CD4+ did.

The source is an adult with an advanced solid tumor such as melanoma, head and neck, liver or kidney cancer. This material consisted of CD4+ or CD8+ T cells sorted from blood, taken in a trial of the OX40 agonist ivuxolimab.

The CDR3 DNA reads as TGTGCCAGCAGCGTATCGGCTGGCGAATCCTACAATGAGCAGTTCTTC. Its protein is CASSVSAGESYNEQFF. The J gene is TRBJ2-1, the V gene TRBV9; no clear D gene. V was trimmed by 1 base and J by 1 base, leaving 12 bases between them. Germline CDR1 is SGDLS and CDR2 is YYNGEE. The CDR3 spans 16 residues.